Listed below are T cell receptor beta chains from one sample, sequenced in a study of neoadjuvant anti-PD-1 for oral cavity cancer. This table comes from immunoSEQ multiplex PCR, and its TCRdb copy is limited to in-frame clones, with some not included. The sample carries about 14,000 clones, under 80% recorded once. The source material was PBMCs, sampled after nivolumab (anti-PD-1) treatment. The receptors shown here come from a person aged 35 to 85 with oral cavity squamous cell carcinoma. CDR3s include the opening cysteine and the closing phenylalanine or tryptophan. D genes are given only for firm matches. Not every row has a clone size; where given, it reads once, few, many or a size class.

TRBJ2-7,TRBV7-9,NA,NA,TGTGCCAGCAGCTGGCACCTAACCCCTCGTGAGCAGTACTTC,CASSWHLTPREQYF
TRBJ2-3,TRBV19,NA,TRBD2,TGTGCCAGTAGTAAGCTAGCGGGAGATATTTCGGATACGCAGTATTTT,CASSKLAGDISDTQYF
TRBJ1-1,TRBV28,NA,TRBD1,TGTGCCAGCAGTCAGGGACAGGCTGAAGCTTTCTTT,CASSQGQAEAFF
TRBJ1-2,TRBV5-4,few,NA,TGTGCCAGCAGCTCAACAGTGGACAGACTGAACTATGGCTACACCTTC,CASSSTVDRLNYGYTF
TRBJ2-1,TRBV25-1,NA,TRBD2,TGTGCCAGCAGTGAATCGGGACTAGCGGGAGGGTTCGGAAATGAGCAGTTCTTC,CASSESGLAGGFGNEQFF
TRBJ1-1,TRBV27,NA,NA,TGTGCCAGCAGACGGGCTAGCACTGAAGCTTTCTTT,CASRRASTEAFF
TRBJ2-7,TRBV30,NA,NA,TGTGCCTGGAGTCCCCCCCTAACCTACGAGCAGTACTTC,CAWSPPLTYEQYF
TRBJ2-3,TRBV11-3,once,TRBD2,TGTGCCAGCACTCACGCACGGACTAGCGGGAAGTCATACGGGACAGATACGCAGTATTTT,CASTHARTSGKSYGTDTQYF
TRBJ1-1,TRBV28,few,NA,TGTGCCAGCAGTTTACAGGGGAACACTGAAGCTTTCTTT,CASSLQGNTEAFF
TRBJ2-3,TRBV5-6,once,NA,TGTGCCAGCAGCTTGGGTCCATCGGATACGCAGTATTTT,CASSLGPSDTQYF